The clone carrying this T cell receptor beta chain was seen a handful of times. The antigen remains undetermined. The sample comes from a study of T cells in Graves' hyperthyroidism and ophthalmopathy. V was pared by 5 bases and J by 4 bases, with 10 bases of the junction left unmatched. This CDR3 is 16 amino acids long. Germline V lookup: CDR1 MNHEY, CDR2 SMNVEV (reference sequence). Amplification of TCR beta CDR3 regions was performed using RNA transcripts as template. Using the HTBI primer set, a first-round RT-PCR was run on the TCR CDR3. MiXCR was run by TCRdb on the multiplex PCR reads, yielding one entry per CDR3 protein. Here the sample spans 660,000 or so distinct CDR3 sequences, around 20% being singletons. Findings and caveats of the study: The model's output predicted ophthalmopathy at a median of 6.5 months prior to onset.

Ophthalmopathy cases scored 3 or more on the Clinical Activity Score and 4 or more on NOSPECS grade, with duration below 3 months. Researchers barred patients who had uncontrolled infection, other autoimmune disease, pregnancy or lactation. The receptor comes from a man aged 25-45 years with Graves' ophthalmopathy. The sequenced sample consisted of blood. V gene TRBV27 combines with J gene TRBJ2-1; the match to TRBD2 covers 8 bases. The CDR3 reads CASSREGGRRYNEQFF. The DNA of the CDR3 is TGTGCCAGCAGTCGGGAGGGGGGGAGGAGATACAATGAGCAGTTCTTC.